Sequencing of this T cell receptor beta chain was carried out in a study of OX40 agonist ivuxolimab in advanced cancers. Whole-study results and caveats: Dosing at 0.1 to 3.0 mg/kg was accompanied by clonal expansion of CD4+ and CD8+ blood T cells by week 6. CD8+ T cells showed, on average, more clonal expansion than CD4+ cells.

The data were produced by immunoSEQ multiplex PCR, yet TCRdb's version contains in-frame clones alone and is incomplete. This table holds roughly 87,000 clones, roughly 90% found once. The sampling schedule covered blood at baseline, cycle 4 day 1, and cycle 7 day 1. CDR1 is SGHTA and CDR2 is FQGNSA in the germline V gene. V was shortened by 7 bases and J by 5 bases, with 17 bases between the two germline ends. The CDR3 loop spans 14 amino acids. With regard to this clone: Its specificity is unknown.

The sequence was collected from an adult with an advanced solid tumor such as melanoma, head and neck, liver or kidney cancer. V usage is TRBV7-2 and J usage is TRBJ1-1; D might be TRBD1 (5 bases). This specimen consisted of CD4+ or CD8+ T cells sorted from blood, obtained in a trial of the OX40 agonist ivuxolimab. The CDR3 DNA reads as TGTGCCAGCACCACGGGGCCGGGTAATACTGAAGCTTTCTTT. Encoded protein: CASTTGPGNTEAFF. The entire variable domain, with the rest obtained from reference TRBV7-2 and TRBJ1-1, is as follows: GAGVSQSPSNKVTEKGKDVELRCDPISGHTALYWYRQSLGQGLEFLIYFQGNSAPDKSGLPSDRFSAERTGGSVSTLTIQRTQQEDSAVYLCASTTGPGNTEAFFGQGTRLTVV.